A single sample gave rise to the 24 T cell receptor beta chains below, sequenced in a study of CD8+CD57+ T cells in acquired aplastic anemia. Genomic DNA provided the template from which TCR beta VDJ and CDR3 profiles were obtained. TCRdb called the reads again in MiXCR, with one record for every CDR3 protein. Found here are about 110,000 distinct CDR3 sequences, 40% to 60% of them singletons; the top ten hold around 32%. Sequencing was performed on sorted CD4+, CD8+, or CD8+CD57+ T cells (not recorded which) from PBMCs. These receptors all stem from a human donor in good health, serving as a control.

V and J are TRBV6-5 and TRBJ2-5; D is unclear. The CDR3 totals 15 residues. Per germline, CDR1 MNHEY and CDR2 SVGAGI. V gave up 3 bases and J gave up 5 bases, with 16 bases separating them. The CDR3 is CASSYKNGMGETQYF. CDR3 in DNA: TGTGCCAGCAGTTATAAAAATGGGATGGGGGAGACCCAGTACTTC.

The CDR3 DNA sequence: TGTGCCAGCAGTGCCACCGGGGACAGGACGGAAGCTTTCTTT. It encodes CASSATGDRTEAFF. V gene TRBV6-4 combines with J gene TRBJ1-1, with TRBD1 matching over 8 bases. The CDR3 is made up of 14 amino acids. Germline CDR1 reads MRHNA; CDR2 reads SNTAGT. Germline trimming cut 4 bases from V and 8 bases from J; bases unmatched to any gene: 9.

The V gene is TRBV5-1, the J gene TRBJ1-2; unclear D gene. Germline CDR1 is SGHRS and CDR2 is YFSETQ. Trimming removed 0 bases from V and 1 base from J, with 13 bases in between. The CDR3 consists of 16 residues. This CDR3 reads CASSLERAGVNYGYTF. The CDR3 nucleotides are TGCGCCAGCAGCTTGGAGCGGGCGGGCGTTAACTATGGCTACACCTTC.

The chain combines TRBV29-1 with TRBJ1-1; no clear D gene. The germline V gene has CDR1 SQVTM and CDR2 ANQGSEA. Trimming removed 6 bases at V and 1 base at J, with 12 bases between. The CDR3 has 13 amino acids. This CDR3 is CSVAMGENTEAFF. CDR3 bases: TGCAGCGTGGCGATGGGTGAGAACACTGAAGCTTTCTTT.

This chain uses TRBV7-2 with TRBJ2-5; TRBD1 is a possible D gene (5 bases). The CDR3 is made up of 16 amino acids. Germline V lookup: CDR1 SGHTA, CDR2 FQGNSA. V dropped 1 base and J dropped 5 bases, with 17 bases sitting between them. For the CDR3, the DNA is TGTGCCAGCAGCTTAGGGGCAGGGCCCTCGTTGGAGACCCAGTACTTC. Translated: CASSLGAGPSLETQYF.

The chain couples TRBV10-3 to TRBJ2-7; D is uncertain. The last part of the DNA fits TRBJ2-5 better; the J call may be wrong. CDR1 is ENHRY and CDR2 is SYGVKD in the germline V gene. CDR3 length: 11 residues. The CDR3 region has the DNA TGTGCCATCAGTCAACAAGAGACCCAGTACTTC. Translated: CAISQQETQYF.

This chain connects TRBV6-1 to TRBJ2-7; 11 positions agree with TRBD1. Trimming cost V 6 bases and J 6 bases; bases outside gene matches: 10. The germline CDR1 and CDR2 sequences are MNHNS and SASEGT. The CDR3 has 15 residues. For the CDR3, the DNA is TGTGCCAGCAGCCTACAAACCGGGACAGGGGGCGAGCAGTACTTC. This codes for CASSLQTGTGGEQYF.

This clonotype was observed once. This chain joins TRBV20-1 and TRBJ2-3; D remains ambiguous. With 3 bases removed from V and 3 bases from J, the gap between germline ends came to 7 bases. The germline gives CDR1 DFQATT, CDR2 SNEGSKA (reference sequence). There are 12 residues in the CDR3. CDR3 sequence reads: CSASGVTDTQYF. CDR3 nucleotide sequence: TGCAGTGCTAGTGGGGTTACAGATACGCAGTATTTT.

Details on this clonotype: With a much larger clone just one base away, this may be a read error. The chain joins TRBV9 to TRBJ1-4, with D possibly TRBD1 on 6 matching bases. This CDR3 is 14 amino acids long. Germline V gene data show CDR1 as SGDLS and CDR2 as YYNGEE. This CDR3 reads CACSLGGGTEKLFF. DNA for the CDR3: TGTGCCTGCAGCCTAGGGGGTGGAACTGAAAAACTGTTTTTT. The full variable domain, in which reference TRBV9 and TRBJ1-4 provide the parts outside the CDR3, is DSGVTQTPKHLITATGQRVTLRCSPRSGDLSVYWYQQSLDQGLQFLIQYYNGEERAKGNILERFSAQQFPDLHSELNLSSLELGDSALYFCACSLGGGTEKLFFGSGTQLSVL.

This clonotype was observed at least ten times. The CDR3 region has the DNA TGTGCCAGCAGGCCTAACTTGAACACTGAAGCTTTCTTT. As protein: CASRPNLNTEAFF. This chain links TRBV25-1 with TRBJ1-1; no definite D call. CDR3 length equals 13 residues. The V gene's germline CDR1 is MGHDK and CDR2 SYGVNS. V was cut by 6 bases and J by 0 bases, with 8 bases left in between.

This clonotype occurred a few times. An end of the junction does not agree with germline; a read error may underlie this. This chain links TRBV25-1 with TRBJ2-7, with 7 bases fitting TRBD1. Germline assignment: CDR1 MGHDK and CDR2 SYGVNS. CDR3 length equals 13 residues. In DNA, the CDR3 is TGTGCCAGCAGTGAAAAGGGGGCCTACGGGCAGTACTTC. It specifies CASSEKGAYGQYF.

At least ten counts were recorded for this clonotype. The CDR3 bases are TGTGCCAGCAGCTTACCGCCCAAAAACATTCAGTACTTC. Amino acid sequence: CASSLPPKNIQYF. This sequence joins TRBV7-6 and TRBJ2-4; no definite D call. Germline CDR1 reads SGHVS; CDR2 reads FNYEAQ. This CDR3 contains 13 residues. With 2 bases removed from V and 2 bases from J, the gap between germline ends came to 4 bases.

There are many counts of this clonotype. V and J are TRBV20-1 and TRBJ2-7; D call uncertain. With 5 bases removed from V and 0 bases from J, the gap between germline ends came to 17 bases. There are 15 residues in the CDR3. The germline V gene encodes CDR1 DFQATT and CDR2 SNEGSKA (reference sequence). This chain's CDR3 is CSALPEFSASYEQYF. The CDR3 DNA is TGCAGTGCTCTTCCGGAATTCAGTGCCTCCTACGAGCAGTACTTC.

The rearrangement joins TRBV5-4 to TRBJ2-2; 8 bases fit TRBD1. The length of the CDR3 is 16 residues. Trimming took 6 bases from V and 0 from J; bases not matched to a gene: 7. CDR1 and CDR2 from the germline V gene are SGHNT and YYREEE (reference sequence). The CDR3 protein is CASTVDRGSNTGELFF. The CDR3 DNA follows: TGTGCCAGCACCGTAGACAGGGGCTCGAACACCGGGGAGCTGTTTTTT.

The chain has TRBV29-1 and TRBJ1-4, with D unclear. CDR1 and CDR2 from the germline V gene are SQVTM and ANQGSEA. The V end lost 7 bases, the J end lost 2 bases, and 14 bases lay between the germline ends. This CDR3 spans 14 amino acids. The CDR3 loop is CSAEDGLTNEKLFF. DNA of the CDR3: TGCAGCGCAGAGGACGGGTTGACTAATGAAAAACTGTTTTTT.

The V gene is TRBV20-1, the J gene TRBJ2-3, with 11 nucleotides matching TRBD2. V dropped 1 base and J dropped 6; count of bases not matched to a gene: 0. The CDR3 is 13 amino acids. Germline CDR1 and CDR2: DFQATT and SNEGSKA (reference sequence). The DNA of the CDR3 is TGCAGTGCTAGAGGGACTAGCGGGGATACGCAGTATTTT. Translating it yields CSARGTSGDTQYF.

This sequence joins TRBV11-2 and TRBJ1-5; a possible D gene is TRBD1 (5 bases). V was shortened by 3 bases and J by 2 bases, with 14 bases between the two germline ends. CDR1 is SGHAT and CDR2 is FQNNGV in the germline V gene. This CDR3 comprises 16 residues. The CDR3 loop is CASSFTGTSGNQPQHF. CDR3 bases: TGTGCCAGCAGCTTCACGGGGACGTCGGGCAATCAGCCCCAGCATTTT.

The V and J genes are TRBV7-9 and TRBJ2-1; D gene unclear. Germline-derived CDR1 and CDR2 are SEHNR and FQNEAQ (reference sequence). V was trimmed by 5 bases and J by 6 bases, leaving 11 bases between them. The CDR3 length is 13 residues. In nucleotides, the CDR3 is TGTGCCAGCAGCAAGACCTCCGCCAATGAGCAGTTCTTC. Amino acids: CASSKTSANEQFF. The full variable domain, rest sourced from reference TRBV7-9 and TRBJ2-1, is DTGVSQNPRHKITKRGQNVTFRCDPISEHNRLYWYRQTLGQGPEFLTYFQNEAQLEKSRLLSDRFSAERPKGSFSTLEIQRTEQGDSAMYLCASSKTSANEQFFGPGTRLTVL.

With respect to this clonotype: A much larger clone lies a single base off, so this may be a read error. The rearrangement joins TRBV5-5 to TRBJ2-5; the match to TRBD1 covers 9 bases. This CDR3 spans 16 amino acids. Per germline, CDR1 SGHKS and CDR2 YYEKEE (reference sequence). CDR3 loop: CASSLDPGQGKETRYF. In DNA form, the CDR3 reads TGTGCCAGCAGCTTGGACCCGGGACAGGGAAAAGAGACCCGGTACTTC.

This clonotype was counted a few times. The CDR3 is CASSMWRAAGELFF. CDR3 coding DNA: TGTGCCAGTAGTATGTGGCGGGCGGCGGGGGAGCTGTTTTTT. The chain is built from TRBV19 and TRBJ2-2, with D maybe TRBD2 (5 bases). The germline V gene has CDR1 LNHDA and CDR2 SQIVND (reference sequence). This CDR3 is 14 amino acids long. Trimming stripped 3 bases from V and 8 bases from J, with 13 bases between.

This clonotype was found once. The V call is TRBV25-1, the J call TRBJ1-2; a possible D gene is TRBD1 (6 bases). In germline, CDR1 is MGHDK, CDR2 SYGVNS. The CDR3 runs 14 residues. Trimming removed 2 bases from V and 8 bases from J, with 15 bases in between. The CDR3 coding sequence is TGTGCCAGCAGTGAACTGGAGGCAGGACAGGGCTACACCTTC. Its protein product is CASSELEAGQGYTF.

The V call is TRBV20-1, the J call TRBJ2-1; unclear D gene. This CDR3 is built from 16 residues. The V and J ends lost 6 bases and 0 bases respectively, with 18 bases between them. The germline CDR1 and CDR2 sequences are DFQATT and SNEGSKA (reference sequence). The CDR3 DNA reads TGCAGTGCAACGATAAATATGGGCCCCTCCTACAATGAGCAGTTCTTC. Translating it yields CSATINMGPSYNEQFF.

The chain combines TRBV3-1 with TRBJ2-7; 7 bases fit TRBD1. Germline V gives CDR1 LGHDT, CDR2 YNNKEL (reference sequence). V trimming: 5 bases; J trimming: 6 bases; junction bases outside the gene matches: 4. This CDR3 spans 12 amino acids. The CDR3 nucleotides are TGTGCCAGCAGCGTTACAGGGGTCGAGCAGTACTTC. Amino acid sequence: CASSVTGVEQYF.

This clonotype occurred many times. Lacking the conserved final phenylalanine or tryptophan, this CDR3 likely reflects a read error. The DNA is left out, because the CDR3 cannot be placed on it with certainty; the CDR3 is given as TCRdb lists it. The chain joins TRBV6-5 to TRBJ1-1; TRBD1 reflects the table's D call only, with no check against the DNA. Germline V gives CDR1 MNHEY, CDR2 SVGAGI. The CDR3 length is 11 residues, termini included. The CDR3 here is CASSYSLRGGQ.